This T cell receptor beta chain appears in the sequencing data of a study of blood T cell repertoires in COVID-19. Study information: Acute and convalescent COVID-19 specimens originated in the United States, Italy and Spain. PBMCs, B-cell-depleted T cells, or T cells provided the cDNA or gDNA that made up the material.

Germline CDR1 and CDR2: MDHEN and SYDVKM. This CDR3 is built from 12 residues. Trimming shortened V by 9 bases and J by 4 bases, and 12 bases separated the two germline ends. Under the authors' procedure: Reference gene primer amplification gave estimated nucleated cell counts. Clones were sequenced by immunoSEQ multiplex PCR, and TCRdb holds only the in-frame ones, with some missing. V, J and clone size are taken as reported in that table, and D and trimming were inferred from the DNA itself. The sample lists 200,000 to 250,000 clones; around 86% were seen once. Input material: peripheral blood. The chain links TRBV28 to TRBJ1-2, with D possibly matching TRBD1 (6 bases). This receptor was identified in a man aged 60 to 69 who had recovered from COVID-19. The CDR3 bases are TGTGCCAGTAGTAGGGGGGGCTATGGCTACACCTTC. It specifies CASSRGGYGYTF.